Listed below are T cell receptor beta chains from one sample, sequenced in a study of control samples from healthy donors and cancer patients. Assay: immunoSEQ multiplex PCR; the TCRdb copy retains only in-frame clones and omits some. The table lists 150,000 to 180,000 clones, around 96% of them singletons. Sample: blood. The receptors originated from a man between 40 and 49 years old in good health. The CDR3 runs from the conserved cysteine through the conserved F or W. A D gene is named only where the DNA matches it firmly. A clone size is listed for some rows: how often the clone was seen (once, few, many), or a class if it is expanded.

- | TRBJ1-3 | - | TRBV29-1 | TGCAGCGGACAGGATCTGGGAAACACCATATATTTT | CSGQDLGNTIYF
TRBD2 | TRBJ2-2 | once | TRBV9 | TGTGCCAGCAGCGTAACCGATTTCGAGCGGGGGGTCCGATTGACCGGGGAGCTGTTTTTT | CASSVTDFERGVRLTGELFF
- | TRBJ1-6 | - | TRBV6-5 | TGTGCCAGCAGTTACTCGACACAGTACTATAATTCACCCCTCCACTTT | CASSYSTQYYNSPLHF
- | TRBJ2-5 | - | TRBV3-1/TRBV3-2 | TGTGCCAGCAGCCATGCCGACAGGTACCAAGAGACCCAGTACTTC | CASSHADRYQETQYF
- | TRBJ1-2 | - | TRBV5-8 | TGTGCCAGCAGCTTGGTCTTGGGCGCCTATGGCTACACCTTC | CASSLVLGAYGYTF
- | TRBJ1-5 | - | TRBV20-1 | TGCAGTGCTAGTCCGTCTGGGCAGCCCCAGCATTTT | CSASPSGQPQHF
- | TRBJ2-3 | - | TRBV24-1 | TGTGCCACCAGTGCCCCTTCAGACACGTCCGAACCCACAGATACGCAGTATTTT | CATSAPSDTSEPTDTQYF
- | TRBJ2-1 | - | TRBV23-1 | TGCGCCAGCAGCCCCCCAAAGCGGACCTACAATGAGCAGTTCTTC | CASSPPKRTYNEQFF
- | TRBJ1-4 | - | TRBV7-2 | TGTGCCAGCAGCTTAGCCGGGGCAGGCTCCGAAAAACTGTTTTTT | CASSLAGAGSEKLFF
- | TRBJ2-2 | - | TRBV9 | TGTGCCAGCAGCGTAGTATCCGGGGCCGGGGAGCTGTTTTTT | CASSVVSGAGELFF
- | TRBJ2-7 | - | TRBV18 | TGTGCCAGCTCACCCCAGGACGGCTACGAGCAGTACTTC | CASSPQDGYEQYF
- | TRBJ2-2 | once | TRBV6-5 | TGTGCCAGCAGTACCCAGAACACCGGGGAGCTGTTTTTT | CASSTQNTGELFF
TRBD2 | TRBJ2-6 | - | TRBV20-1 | TGCAGTGCTAGTCCCCGGTCTAGCGGGGGGTTCATCTCTGGGGCCAACGTCCTGACTTTC | CSASPRSSGGFISGANVLTF
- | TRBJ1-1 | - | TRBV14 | TGTGCCAGCAGCCAAGTCCCCGGTGCTGAAGCTTTCTTT | CASSQVPGAEAFF
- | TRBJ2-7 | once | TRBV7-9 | TGTGCCAGCAGCCCCTTGCTAATCTACGAGCAGTACTTC | CASSPLLIYEQYF
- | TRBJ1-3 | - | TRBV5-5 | TGTGCCAGCAGCTTGGGGGCCAACTCCCGACACACCATATATTTT | CASSLGANSRHTIYF
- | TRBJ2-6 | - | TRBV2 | TGTGCCAGCAGATCAACTCTCGACTCTGGGGCCAACGTCCTGACTTTC | CASRSTLDSGANVLTF
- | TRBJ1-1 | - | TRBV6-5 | TGTGCCAGCAGTTCCCACTCACAGGGTCGGGCAGTAGCTTTCTTT | CASSSHSQGRAVAFF
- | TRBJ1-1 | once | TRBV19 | TGTGCCAGTAGTCTTCGTATAGGGGGCACTGAAGCTTTCTTT | CASSLRIGGTEAFF
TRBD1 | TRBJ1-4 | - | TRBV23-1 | TGCGCCAGCAGTCGGGGACAGGGGACCGCAACTAATGAAAAACTGTTTTTT | CASSRGQGTATNEKLFF
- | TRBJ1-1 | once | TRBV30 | TGTGCCTGGACCATAGGGGCTGAAGCTTTCTTT | CAWTIGAEAFF
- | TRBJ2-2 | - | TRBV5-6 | TGTGCCAGCAGCTGGGGACCGGGGGACACCGGGGAGCTGTTTTTT | CASSWGPGDTGELFF
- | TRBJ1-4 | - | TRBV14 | TGTGCCAGCAGCCGATCGACAAGGTCTAATGAAAAACTGTTTTTT | CASSRSTRSNEKLFF
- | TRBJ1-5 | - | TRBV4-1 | TGCGCCAGCAGCCAGGGAGCTTATAGCAATCAGCCCCAGCATTTT | CASSQGAYSNQPQHF
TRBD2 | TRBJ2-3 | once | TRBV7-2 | TGTGCCAGCAGCGAGGGGCTAGCGGGGGGGATTCCCGGGACAGATACGCAGTATTTT | CASSEGLAGGIPGTDTQYF
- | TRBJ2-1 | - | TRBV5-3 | TGTGCCGGAAGCTGGAGGCCGACCCGGGGGACTCACAATGAGCAGTTCTTC | CAGSWRPTRGTHNEQFF